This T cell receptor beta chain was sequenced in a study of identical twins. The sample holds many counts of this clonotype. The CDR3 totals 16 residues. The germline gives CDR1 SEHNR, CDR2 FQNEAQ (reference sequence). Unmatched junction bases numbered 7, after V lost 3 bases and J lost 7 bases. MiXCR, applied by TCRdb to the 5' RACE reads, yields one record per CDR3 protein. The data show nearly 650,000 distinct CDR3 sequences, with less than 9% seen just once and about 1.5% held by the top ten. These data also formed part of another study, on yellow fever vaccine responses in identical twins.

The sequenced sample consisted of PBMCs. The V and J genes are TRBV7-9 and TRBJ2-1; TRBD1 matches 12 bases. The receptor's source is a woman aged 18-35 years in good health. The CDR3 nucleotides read TGTGCCAGCAGCTTTACACGGGACAGGGGGCTTAATGAGCAGTTCTTC. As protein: CASSFTRDRGLNEQFF.